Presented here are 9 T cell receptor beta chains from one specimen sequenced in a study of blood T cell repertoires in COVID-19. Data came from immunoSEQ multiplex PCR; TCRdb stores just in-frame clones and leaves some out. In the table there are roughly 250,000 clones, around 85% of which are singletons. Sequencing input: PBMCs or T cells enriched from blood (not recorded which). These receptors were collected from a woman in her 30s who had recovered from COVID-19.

In nucleotides, the CDR3 is TGTGCCAGCAGATTGGACAGGGTGAACACTGAAGCTTTCTTT. Amino acid sequence: CASRLDRVNTEAFF. The chain employs TRBV2 and TRBJ1-1, with 8 bases that match TRBD1. With 6 bases clipped from V and 0 bases from J, the junction kept 3 bases outside the gene matches. CDR1 is SNHLY, CDR2 FYNNEI, per germline. The CDR3 sequence is 14 residues long.

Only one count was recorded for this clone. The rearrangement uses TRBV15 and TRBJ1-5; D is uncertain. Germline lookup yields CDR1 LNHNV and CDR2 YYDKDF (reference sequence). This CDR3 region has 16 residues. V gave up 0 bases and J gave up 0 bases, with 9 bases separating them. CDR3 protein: CATSREPGYSNQPQHF. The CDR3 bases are TGTGCCACCAGCAGAGAGCCAGGCTATAGCAATCAGCCCCAGCATTTT.

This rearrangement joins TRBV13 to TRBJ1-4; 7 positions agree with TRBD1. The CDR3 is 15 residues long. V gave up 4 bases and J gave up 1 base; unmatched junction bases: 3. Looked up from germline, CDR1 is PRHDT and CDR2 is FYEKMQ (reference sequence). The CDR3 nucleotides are TGTGCCAGCAGCTACAGGGGTGAAACTAATGAAAAACTGTTTTTT. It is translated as CASSYRGETNEKLFF.

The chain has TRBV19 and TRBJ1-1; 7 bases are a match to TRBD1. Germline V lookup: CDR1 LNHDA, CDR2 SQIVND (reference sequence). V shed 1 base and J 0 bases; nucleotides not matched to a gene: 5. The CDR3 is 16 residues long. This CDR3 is CASSIGRGLLNTEAFF. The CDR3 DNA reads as TGTGCCAGTAGTATAGGTAGGGGGCTCCTGAACACTGAAGCTTTCTTT.

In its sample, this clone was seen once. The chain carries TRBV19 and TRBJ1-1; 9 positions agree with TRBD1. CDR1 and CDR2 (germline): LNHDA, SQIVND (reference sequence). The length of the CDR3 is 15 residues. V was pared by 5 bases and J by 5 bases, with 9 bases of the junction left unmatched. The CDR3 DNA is TGTGCCAGTAGTGCGACAGGGGGAAGGTATACTGAAGCTTTCTTT. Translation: CASSATGGRYTEAFF.

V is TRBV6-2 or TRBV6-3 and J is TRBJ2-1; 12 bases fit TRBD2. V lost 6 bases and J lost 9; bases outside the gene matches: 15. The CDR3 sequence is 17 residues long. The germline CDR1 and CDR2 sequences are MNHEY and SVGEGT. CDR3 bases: TGTGCCAGCAGCCACCGGACTAGCGGGACGACCGGGGGTGAGCAGTTCTTC. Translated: CASSHRTSGTTGGEQFF.

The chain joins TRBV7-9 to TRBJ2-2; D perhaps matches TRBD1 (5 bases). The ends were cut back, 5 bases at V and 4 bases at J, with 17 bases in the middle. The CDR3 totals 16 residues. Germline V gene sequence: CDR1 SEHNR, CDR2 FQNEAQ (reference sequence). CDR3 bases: TGTGCCAGCAGCCCTAGGGGCAGGGCGAGCACCGGGGAGCTGTTTTTT. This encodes CASSPRGRASTGELFF. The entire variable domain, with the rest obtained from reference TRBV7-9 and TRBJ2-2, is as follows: DTGVSQNPRHKITKRGQNVTFRCDPISEHNRLYWYRQTLGQGPEFLTYFQNEAQLEKSRLLSDRFSAERPKGSFSTLEIQRTEQGDSAMYLCASSPRGRASTGELFFGEGSRLTVL.

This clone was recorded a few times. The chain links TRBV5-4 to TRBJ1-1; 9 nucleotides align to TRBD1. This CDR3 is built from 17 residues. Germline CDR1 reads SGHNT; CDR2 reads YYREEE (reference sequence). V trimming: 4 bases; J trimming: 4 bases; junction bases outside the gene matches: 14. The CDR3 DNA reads TGTGCCAGCAGCAGAAGGGACAGGGCTTTTGGGGGCACTGAAGCTTTCTTT. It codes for CASSRRDRAFGGTEAFF.

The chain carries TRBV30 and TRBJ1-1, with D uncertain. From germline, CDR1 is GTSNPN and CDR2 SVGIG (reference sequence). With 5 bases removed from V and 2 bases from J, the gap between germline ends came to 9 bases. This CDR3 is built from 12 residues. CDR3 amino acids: CAWAEYNTEAFF. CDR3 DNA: TGTGCCTGGGCGGAGTATAACACTGAAGCTTTCTTT. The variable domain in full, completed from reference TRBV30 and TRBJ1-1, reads SQTIHQWPATLVQPVGSPLSLECTVEGTSNPNLYWYRQAAGRGLQLLFYSVGIGQISSEVPQNLSASRPQDRQFILSSKKLLLSDSGFYLCAWAEYNTEAFFGQGTRLTVV.